The clone carrying this T cell receptor beta chain was picked up a small number of times. With no exceptions, donors were healthy Caucasians. The CDR3 extends over 14 amino acids. Germline assignment: CDR1 DFQATT and CDR2 SNEGSKA (reference sequence). Trimming removed 5 bases from V and 3 bases from J; junction bases left unmatched: 4. The data derive from a study of identical twins. TCRdb ran MiXCR on the 5' RACE reads and lists one entry per CDR3 protein. The data hold 600,000 to 800,000 distinct CDR3 sequences, with approximately 21% observed a single time. This same sample was also taken into another study, of T cells expressing NK-cell markers. That work adds: HCMV seropositivity characterized most of the eight sequenced donors, and seronegativity one. The study found these clonotypes also leading the CD3+CD56-NKG2C+ fraction in four donors.

Sequencing used PBMCs. The clonotype was recovered from a young woman in good health. V usage is TRBV20-1 and J usage is TRBJ2-7; TRBD2 aligns across 13 bases. CDR3 in DNA: TGCAGTGCTTACCGGACTAGCGGGAGCTACGAGCAGTACTTC. It codes for CSAYRTSGSYEQYF.